There are a few counts of the clone carrying this T cell receptor (beta chain). This sample was taken from a study of T cell responses to AZD1222 COVID-19 vaccine. Study-wide background: Pooling covered second doses at about 4 or about 12 weeks.

Assay: immunoSEQ multiplex PCR; the TCRdb copy retains only in-frame clones and omits some. The sample shows around 130,000 clones, nearly 95% of them seen only once. V lost 4 bases and J 3 bases, leaving 4 bases between the germline ends. The CDR3 spans 11 residues. CDR1 is ENHRY, CDR2 SYGVKD, per germline. The chain recombines TRBV10-3 with TRBJ2-7; D is unresolved. This TCR derives from an adult in good health. Sequencing was performed on peripheral blood, taken on day 0 of AZD1222 vaccination. The CDR3 spells CAISGGYEQYF. CDR3 sequence (DNA): TGTGCCATCAGTGGGGGCTACGAGCAGTACTTC.